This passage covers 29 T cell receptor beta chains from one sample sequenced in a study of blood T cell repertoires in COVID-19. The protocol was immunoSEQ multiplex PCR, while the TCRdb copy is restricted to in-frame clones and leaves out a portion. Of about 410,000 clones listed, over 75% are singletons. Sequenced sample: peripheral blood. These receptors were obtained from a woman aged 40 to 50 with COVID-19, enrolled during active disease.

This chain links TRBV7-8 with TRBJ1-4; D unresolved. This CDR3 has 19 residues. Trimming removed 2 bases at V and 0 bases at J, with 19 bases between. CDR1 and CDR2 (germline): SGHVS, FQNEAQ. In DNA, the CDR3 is TGTGCCAGCAGCTTATACTTGGCCGGCCGGGGAACAACTAATGAAAAACTGTTTTTT. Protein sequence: CASSLYLAGRGTTNEKLFF. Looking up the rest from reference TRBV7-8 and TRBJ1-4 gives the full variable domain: GAGVSQSPRYKVAKRGQDVALRCDPISGHVSLFWYQQALGQGPEFLTYFQNEAQLDKSGLPSDRFFAERPEGSVSTLKIQRTQQEDSAVYLCASSLYLAGRGTTNEKLFFGSGTQLSVL.

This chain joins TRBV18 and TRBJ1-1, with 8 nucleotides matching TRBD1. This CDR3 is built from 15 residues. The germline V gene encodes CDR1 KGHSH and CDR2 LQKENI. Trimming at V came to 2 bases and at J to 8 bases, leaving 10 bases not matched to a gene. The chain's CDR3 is CASSPFEVRGREAFF. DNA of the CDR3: TGTGCCAGCTCACCATTCGAGGTCAGGGGGCGGGAAGCTTTCTTT.

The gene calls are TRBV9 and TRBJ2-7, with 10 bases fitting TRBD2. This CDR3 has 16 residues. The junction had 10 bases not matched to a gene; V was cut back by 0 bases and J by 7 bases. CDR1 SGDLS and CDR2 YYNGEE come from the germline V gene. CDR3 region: CASSVGGAGGPREQYF. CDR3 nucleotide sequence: TGTGCCAGCAGCGTAGGAGGAGCGGGAGGGCCAAGGGAGCAGTACTTC.

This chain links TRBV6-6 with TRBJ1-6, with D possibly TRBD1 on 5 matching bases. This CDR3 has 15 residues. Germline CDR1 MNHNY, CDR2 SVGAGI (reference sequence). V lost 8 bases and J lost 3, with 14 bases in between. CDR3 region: CASQQDASYNSPLHF. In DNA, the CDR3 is TGTGCCAGCCAACAGGACGCAAGCTATAATTCACCCCTCCACTTT.

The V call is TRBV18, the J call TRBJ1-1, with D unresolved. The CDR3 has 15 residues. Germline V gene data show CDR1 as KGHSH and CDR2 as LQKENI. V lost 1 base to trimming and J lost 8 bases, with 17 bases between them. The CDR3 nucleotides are TGTGCCAGCTCACCACGGCCGGGGAACTCGGCGGAAGCTTTCTTT. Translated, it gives CASSPRPGNSAEAFF.

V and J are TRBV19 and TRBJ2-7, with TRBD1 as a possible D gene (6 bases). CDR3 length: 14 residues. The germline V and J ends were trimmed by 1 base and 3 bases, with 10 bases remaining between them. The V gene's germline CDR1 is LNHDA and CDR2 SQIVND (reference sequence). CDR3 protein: CASSIANRDYEQYF. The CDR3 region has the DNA TGTGCCAGTAGTATAGCCAACAGGGACTACGAGCAGTACTTC. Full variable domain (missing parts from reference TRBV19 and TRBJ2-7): DGGITQSPKYLFRKEGQNVTLSCEQNLNHDAMYWYRQDPGQGLRLIYYSQIVNDFQKGDIAEGYSVSREKKESFPLTVTSAQKNPTAFYLCASSIANRDYEQYFGPGTRLTVT.

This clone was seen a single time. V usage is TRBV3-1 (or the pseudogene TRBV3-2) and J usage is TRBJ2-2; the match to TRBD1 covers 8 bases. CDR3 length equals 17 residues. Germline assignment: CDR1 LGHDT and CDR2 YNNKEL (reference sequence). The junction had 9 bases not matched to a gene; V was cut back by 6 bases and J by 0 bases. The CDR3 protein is CASRQPQGAANTGELFF. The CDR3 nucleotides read TGTGCCAGCAGGCAACCGCAGGGGGCCGCGAACACCGGGGAGCTGTTTTTT.

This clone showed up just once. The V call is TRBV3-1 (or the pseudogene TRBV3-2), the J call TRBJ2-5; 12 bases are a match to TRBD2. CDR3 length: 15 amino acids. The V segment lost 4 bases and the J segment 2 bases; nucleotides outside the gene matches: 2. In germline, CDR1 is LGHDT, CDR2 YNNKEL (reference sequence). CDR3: CASSLGLAGQETQYF. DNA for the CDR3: TGTGCCAGCAGCCTAGGACTAGCGGGACAAGAGACCCAGTACTTC.

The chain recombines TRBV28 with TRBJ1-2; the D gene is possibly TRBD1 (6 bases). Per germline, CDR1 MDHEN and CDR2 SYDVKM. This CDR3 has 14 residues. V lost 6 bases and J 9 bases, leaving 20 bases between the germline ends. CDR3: CASRQILGDRRYTF. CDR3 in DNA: TGTGCCAGCAGGCAGATCTTAGGTGACAGGCGCTACACCTTC.

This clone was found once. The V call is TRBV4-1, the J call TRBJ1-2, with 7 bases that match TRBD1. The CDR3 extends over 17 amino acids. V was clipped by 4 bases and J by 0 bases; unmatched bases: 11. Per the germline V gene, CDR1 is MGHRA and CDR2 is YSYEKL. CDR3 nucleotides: TGCGCCAGCAGCCGGCTCCCTGGGGACAGAGCTAACTATGGCTACACCTTC. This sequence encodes CASSRLPGDRANYGYTF.

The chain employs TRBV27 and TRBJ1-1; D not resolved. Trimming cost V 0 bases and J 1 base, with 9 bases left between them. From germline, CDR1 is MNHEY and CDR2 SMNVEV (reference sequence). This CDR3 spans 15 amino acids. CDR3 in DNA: TGTGCCAGCAGTTTATCTAGTGGAGGGAACACTGAAGCTTTCTTT. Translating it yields CASSLSSGGNTEAFF.

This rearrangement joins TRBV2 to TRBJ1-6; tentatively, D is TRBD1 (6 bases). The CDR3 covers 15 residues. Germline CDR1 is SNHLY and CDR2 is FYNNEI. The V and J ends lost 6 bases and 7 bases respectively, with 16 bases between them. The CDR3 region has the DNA TGTGCCAGCAGCGGCCGGGGGGCAGGGAATTCACCCCTCCACTTT. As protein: CASSGRGAGNSPLHF.

The CDR3 sequence is CASKTAPRDYGYTF. DNA of the CDR3: TGTGCCAGCAAGACAGCACCTCGGGACTATGGCTACACCTTC. The chain joins TRBV27 to TRBJ1-2; D may be TRBD1 (5 bases). There are 14 residues in the CDR3. Per the germline V gene, CDR1 is MNHEY and CDR2 is SMNVEV (reference sequence). Trimming left V 7 bases short and J 3 bases short, with 15 bases between.

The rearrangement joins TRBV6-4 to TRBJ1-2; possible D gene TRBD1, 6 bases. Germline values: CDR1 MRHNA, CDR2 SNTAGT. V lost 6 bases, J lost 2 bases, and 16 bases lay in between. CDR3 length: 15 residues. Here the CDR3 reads CASSVEQGSNYGYTF. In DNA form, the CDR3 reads TGTGCCAGCAGCGTCGAACAGGGATCGAACTATGGCTACACCTTC.

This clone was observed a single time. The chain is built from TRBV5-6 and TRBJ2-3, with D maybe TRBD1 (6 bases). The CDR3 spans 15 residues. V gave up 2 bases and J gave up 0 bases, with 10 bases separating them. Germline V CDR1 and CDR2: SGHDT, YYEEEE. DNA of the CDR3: TGTGCCAGCAGCTTAGGACAGTTGAGCACAGATACGCAGTATTTT. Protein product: CASSLGQLSTDTQYF.

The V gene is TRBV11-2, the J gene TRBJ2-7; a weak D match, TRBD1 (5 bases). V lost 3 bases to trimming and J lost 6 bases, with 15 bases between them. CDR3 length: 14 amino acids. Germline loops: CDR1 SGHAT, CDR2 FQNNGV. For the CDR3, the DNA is TGTGCCAGCAGCTTTAGGGGTCACGACAGCGAGCAGTACTTC. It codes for CASSFRGHDSEQYF.

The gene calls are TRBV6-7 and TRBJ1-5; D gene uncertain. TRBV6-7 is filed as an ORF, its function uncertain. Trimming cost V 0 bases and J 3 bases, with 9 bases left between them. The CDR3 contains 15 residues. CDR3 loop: CASSYSSRFNQPQHF. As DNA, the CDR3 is TGTGCCAGCAGTTACTCGAGTCGTTTCAATCAGCCCCAGCATTTT.

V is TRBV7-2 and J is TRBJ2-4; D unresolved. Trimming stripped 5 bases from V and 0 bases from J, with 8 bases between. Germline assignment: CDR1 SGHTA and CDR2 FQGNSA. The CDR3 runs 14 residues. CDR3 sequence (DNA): TGTGCCAGCAGCCAGTCACCAGCCAAAAACATTCAGTACTTC. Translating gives CASSQSPAKNIQYF.

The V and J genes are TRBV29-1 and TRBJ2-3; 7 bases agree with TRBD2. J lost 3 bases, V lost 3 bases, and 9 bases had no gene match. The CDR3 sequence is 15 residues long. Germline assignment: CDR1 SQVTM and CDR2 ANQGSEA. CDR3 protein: CSVDRIAGGTDTQYF. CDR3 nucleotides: TGCAGCGTTGATCGTATAGCGGGTGGGACAGATACGCAGTATTTT.

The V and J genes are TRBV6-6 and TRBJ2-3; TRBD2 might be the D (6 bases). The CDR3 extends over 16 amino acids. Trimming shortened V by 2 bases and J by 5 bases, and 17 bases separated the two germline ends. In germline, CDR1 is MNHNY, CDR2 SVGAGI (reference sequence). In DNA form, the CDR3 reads TGTGCCAGCAGTTACCCGGAGGGTCTAGCGCGAGATACGCAGTATTTT. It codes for CASSYPEGLARDTQYF.

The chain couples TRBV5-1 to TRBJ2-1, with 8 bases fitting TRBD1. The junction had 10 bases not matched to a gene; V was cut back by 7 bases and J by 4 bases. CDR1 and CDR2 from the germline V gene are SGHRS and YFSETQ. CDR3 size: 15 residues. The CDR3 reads CASHLAGGDYNEQFF. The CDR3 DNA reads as TGCGCCAGCCACCTCGCAGGGGGCGATTACAATGAGCAGTTCTTC.

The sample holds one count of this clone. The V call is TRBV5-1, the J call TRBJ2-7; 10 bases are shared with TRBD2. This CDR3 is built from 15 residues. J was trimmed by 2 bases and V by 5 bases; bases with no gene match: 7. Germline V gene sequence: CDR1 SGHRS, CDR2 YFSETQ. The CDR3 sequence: CASRLGLAVPYEQYF. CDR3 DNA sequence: TGCGCCAGCAGATTAGGACTAGCGGTGCCCTACGAGCAGTACTTC. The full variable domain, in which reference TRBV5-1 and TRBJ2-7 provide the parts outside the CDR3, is KAGVTQTPRYLIKTRGQQVTLSCSPISGHRSVSWYQQTPGQGLQFLFEYFSETQRNKGNFPGRFSGRQFSNSRSEMNVSTLELGDSALYLCASRLGLAVPYEQYFGPGTRLTVT.

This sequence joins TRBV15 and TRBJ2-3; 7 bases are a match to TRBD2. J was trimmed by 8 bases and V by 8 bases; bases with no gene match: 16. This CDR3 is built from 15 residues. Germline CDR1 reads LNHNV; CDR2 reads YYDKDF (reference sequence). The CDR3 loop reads CATGGAGEGRVTQYF. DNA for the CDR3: TGTGCCACCGGTGGGGCGGGAGAAGGTCGGGTTACGCAGTATTTT.

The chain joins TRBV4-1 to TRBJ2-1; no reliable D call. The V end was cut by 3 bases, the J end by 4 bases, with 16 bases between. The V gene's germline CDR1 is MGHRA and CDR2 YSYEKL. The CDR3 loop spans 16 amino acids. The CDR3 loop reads CASSHEGNSMYNEQFF. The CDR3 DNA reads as TGCGCCAGCAGCCACGAAGGCAACAGCATGTACAATGAGCAGTTCTTC.

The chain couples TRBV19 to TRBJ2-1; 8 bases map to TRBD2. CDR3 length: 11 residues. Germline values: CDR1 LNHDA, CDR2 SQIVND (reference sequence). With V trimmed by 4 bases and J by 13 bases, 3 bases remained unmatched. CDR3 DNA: TGTGCCAGTAGTACAGGACTAGCTCAGTTCTTC. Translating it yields CASSTGLAQFF.

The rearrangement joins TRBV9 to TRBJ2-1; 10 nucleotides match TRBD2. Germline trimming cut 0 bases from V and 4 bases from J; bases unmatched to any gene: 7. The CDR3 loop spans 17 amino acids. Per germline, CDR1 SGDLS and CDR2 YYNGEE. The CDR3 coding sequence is TGTGCCAGCAGCGTAGATCCTAGCGGGGGTGCGTACAATGAGCAGTTCTTC. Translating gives CASSVDPSGGAYNEQFF.

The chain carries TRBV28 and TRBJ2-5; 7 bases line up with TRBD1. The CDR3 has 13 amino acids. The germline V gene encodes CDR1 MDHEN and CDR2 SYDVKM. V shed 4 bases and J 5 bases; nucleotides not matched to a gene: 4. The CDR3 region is CASSSGQAETQYF. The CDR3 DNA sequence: TGTGCCAGCAGTTCCGGACAGGCGGAGACCCAGTACTTC.

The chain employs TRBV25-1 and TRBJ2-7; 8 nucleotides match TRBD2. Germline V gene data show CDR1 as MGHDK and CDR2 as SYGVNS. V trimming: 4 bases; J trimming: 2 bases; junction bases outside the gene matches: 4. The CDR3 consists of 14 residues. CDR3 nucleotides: TGTGCCAGCAGTGGTACTAGCGGAGCCTACGAGCAGTACTTC. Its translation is CASSGTSGAYEQYF.

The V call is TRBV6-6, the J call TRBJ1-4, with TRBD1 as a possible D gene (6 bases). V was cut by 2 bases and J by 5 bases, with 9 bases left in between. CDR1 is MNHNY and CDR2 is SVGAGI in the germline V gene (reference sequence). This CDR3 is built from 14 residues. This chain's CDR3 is CASSYPRGNEKLFF. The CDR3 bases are TGTGCCAGCAGTTACCCCAGGGGAAATGAAAAACTGTTTTTT.